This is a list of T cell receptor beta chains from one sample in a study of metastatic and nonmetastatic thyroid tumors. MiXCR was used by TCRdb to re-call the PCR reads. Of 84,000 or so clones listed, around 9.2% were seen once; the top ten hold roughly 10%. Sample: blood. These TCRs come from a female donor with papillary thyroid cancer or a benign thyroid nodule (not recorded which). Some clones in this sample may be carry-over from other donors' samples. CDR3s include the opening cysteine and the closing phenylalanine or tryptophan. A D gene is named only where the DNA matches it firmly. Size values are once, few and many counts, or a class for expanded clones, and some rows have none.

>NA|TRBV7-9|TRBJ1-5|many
CASSGEGTNQPQHF
TGTGCCAGCTCGGGCGAAGGGACCAATCAGCCCCAGCATTTT
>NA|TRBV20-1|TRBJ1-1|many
CSARVGNEAFF
TGCAGTGCTAGAGTGGGTAATGAAGCTTTCTTT
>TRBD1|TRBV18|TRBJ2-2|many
CASSPRSTGANTGELFF
TGTGCCAGCTCACCACGGTCCACAGGGGCGAACACCGGGGAGCTGTTTTTT
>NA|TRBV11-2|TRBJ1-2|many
CASSFGPFRERDGYTF
TGTGCCAGCAGCTTTGGCCCTTTCCGGGAGCGTGATGGCTACACCTTC
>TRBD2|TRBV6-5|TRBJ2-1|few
CASSSALSGGASEQFF
TGTGCCAGCAGTTCCGCTCTTAGCGGGGGGGCGAGTGAGCAGTTCTTC
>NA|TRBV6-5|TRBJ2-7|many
CASSYSLGSYEQYF
TGTGCCAGCAGTTACTCTTTGGGTTCCTACGAGCAGTACTTC
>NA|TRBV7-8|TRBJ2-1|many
CASSFGPGKEQFF
TGTGCCAGCAGCTTCGGACCCGGGAAGGAGCAGTTCTTC
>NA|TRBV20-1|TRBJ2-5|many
CSTRAPPGETQYF
TGCAGTACCCGGGCCCCACCTGGTGAGACCCAGTACTTC
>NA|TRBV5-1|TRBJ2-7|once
CASSLVEVPGHLYEQYF
TGCGCCAGCAGCTTGGTGGAGGTTCCGGGACACCTCTACGAGCAGTACTTC
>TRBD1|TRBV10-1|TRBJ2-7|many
CASSDRTGEGYEQYF
TGCGCCAGCAGTGACCGGACAGGGGAGGGTTACGAGCAGTACTTC
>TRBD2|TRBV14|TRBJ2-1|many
CASSQRPTSGGASEQFF
TGTGCCAGCAGCCAAAGGCCCACTAGCGGGGGGGCCTCTGAGCAGTTCTTC
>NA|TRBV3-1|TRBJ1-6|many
CASSQANSPLHF
TGTGCCAGCAGCCAAGCCAATTCACCCCTCCACTTT
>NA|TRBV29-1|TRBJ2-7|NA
CSVGPLGGEQYF
TGCAGCGTTGGGCCTCTTGGGGGGGAGCAGTACTTC
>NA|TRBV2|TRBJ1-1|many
CASSEGGRNTEAFF
TGTGCCAGCAGTGAAGGTGGCAGAAACACTGAAGCTTTCTTT
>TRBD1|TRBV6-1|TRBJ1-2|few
CASSERGQLGSPF
TGTGCCAGCAGTGAAAGGGGGCAGCTTGGATCCCCCTTC
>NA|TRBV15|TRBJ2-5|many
CATSRGDDQETQYF
TGTGCCACCAGCAGAGGGGACGACCAAGAGACCCAGTACTTC
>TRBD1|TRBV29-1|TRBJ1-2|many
CSADRGNYGYTF
TGCAGCGCTGACAGGGGAAACTATGGCTACACCTTC
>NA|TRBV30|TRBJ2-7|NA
CAWSVTPPEQYF
TGTGCCTGGAGTGTAACTCCCCCCGAGCAGTACTTC
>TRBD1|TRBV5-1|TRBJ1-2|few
CASSGQGEGGYTF
TGCGCCAGCAGCGGACAGGGGGAGGGAGGCTACACCTTC
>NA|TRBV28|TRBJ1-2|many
CASSSPWRGGYTF
TGTGCCAGCAGTTCCCCCTGGAGGGGTGGCTACACCTTC
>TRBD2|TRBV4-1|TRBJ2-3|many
CASSQETSMDTQYF
TGCGCCAGCAGCCAAGAGACTAGCATGGATACGCAGTATTTT
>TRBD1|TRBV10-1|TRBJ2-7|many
CASSEKQGAREQYF
TGCGCCAGCAGTGAAAAGCAGGGGGCGCGTGAGCAGTACTTC
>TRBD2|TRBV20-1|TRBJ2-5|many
CSARGPGLAEETQYF
TGCAGTGCTAGAGGCCCGGGACTAGCGGAAGAGACCCAGTACTTC
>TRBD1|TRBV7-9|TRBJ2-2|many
CASGQGNTGELFF
TGTGCCAGCGGACAGGGGAACACCGGGGAGCTGTTTTTT
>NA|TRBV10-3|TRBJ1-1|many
CAIRGDTEAFF
TGTGCCATCAGAGGTGACACTGAAGCTTTCTTT
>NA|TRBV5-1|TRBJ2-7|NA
CASSLLGGPSYEQYF
TGCGCCAGCAGCTTGTTGGGGGGTCCGTCCTACGAGCAGTACTTC
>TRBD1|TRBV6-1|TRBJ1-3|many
CASSNQGALSNTIYF
TGTGCCAGCAGTAACCAGGGGGCGCTTTCAAACACCATATATTTT
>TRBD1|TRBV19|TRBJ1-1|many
CASRPLGQAGVEAFF
TGTGCCAGTAGACCCCTAGGACAGGCGGGAGTTGAAGCTTTCTTT
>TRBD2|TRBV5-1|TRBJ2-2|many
CASRRLAGPGELFF
TGCGCCAGCAGGAGACTAGCGGGTCCCGGGGAGCTGTTTTTT
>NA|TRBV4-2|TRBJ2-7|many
CASSQDLLVYEQYF
TGTGCCAGCAGCCAAGATCTACTGGTCTACGAGCAGTACTTC
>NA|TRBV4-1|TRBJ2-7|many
CASSQDEDTRTYEQYF
TGCGCCAGCAGCCAAGACGAGGACACTAGAACCTACGAGCAGTACTTC
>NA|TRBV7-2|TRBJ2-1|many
CASSPTIEQFF
TGTGCCAGCAGCCCTACAATTGAGCAGTTCTTC
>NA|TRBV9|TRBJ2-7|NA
CASSVGSPYEQYF
TGTGCAAGCAGCGTAGGGAGCCCCTACGAGCAGTACTTC
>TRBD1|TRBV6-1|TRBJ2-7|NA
CAIGGTGVEQYF
TGTGCCATCGGCGGGACAGGGGTCGAGCAGTACTTC
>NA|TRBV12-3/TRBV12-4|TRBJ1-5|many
CASSLRTGAQPQHF
TGTGCCAGCAGTCTACGGACCGGGGCGCAGCCCCAGCATTTT
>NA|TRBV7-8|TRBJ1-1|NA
CAIRSPRRTEAFF
TGTGCCATCCGATCCCCTAGACGGACTGAAGCTTTCTTT
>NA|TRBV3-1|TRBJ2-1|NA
CASSLRGSLASYNEQFF
TGTGCCAGCAGCCTCCGGGGTAGCTTGGCCTCCTACAATGAGCAGTTCTTC
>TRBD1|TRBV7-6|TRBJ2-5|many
CASSSGQGQETQYF
TGTGCCAGCAGCTCGGGACAGGGGCAAGAGACCCAGTACTTC
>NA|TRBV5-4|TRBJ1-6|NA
CASSPPRSYNSPLHF
TGTGCCAGCAGCCCGCCCCGGTCCTATAATTCACCCCTCCACTTT
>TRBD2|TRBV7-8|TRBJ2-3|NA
CASSPLLAGLSTDTQYF
TGTGCCAGCAGCCCGTTATTAGCGGGTCTTAGCACAGATACGCAGTATTTT
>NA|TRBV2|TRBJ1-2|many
CASSEMGVMYYGYTF
TGTGCCAGCAGTGAAATGGGGGTGATGTACTATGGCTACACCTTC
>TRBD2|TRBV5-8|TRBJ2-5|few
CASSPLVGGRQETQYF
TGTGCCAGCAGCCCCTTGGTGGGGGGGAGGCAAGAGACCCAGTACTTC
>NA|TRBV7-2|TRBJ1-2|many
CASSLGGVNYGYTF
TGTGCCAGCAGCTTAGGGGGCGTTAACTATGGCTACACCTTC
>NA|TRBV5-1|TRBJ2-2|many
CASSVSGTFTANTGELFF
TGCGCCAGCAGCGTCTCCGGGACATTTACCGCGAACACCGGGGAGCTGTTTTTT
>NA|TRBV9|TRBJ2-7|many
CASGVGGGSSYEQYF
TGTGCCAGCGGCGTAGGGGGGGGGAGCTCCTACGAGCAGTACTTC
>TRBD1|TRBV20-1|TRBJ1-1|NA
CSGGTGETEAFF
TGCAGTGGAGGGACAGGCGAAACTGAAGCTTTCTTT
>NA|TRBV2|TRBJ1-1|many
CASSKTAGGMNTEAFF
TGTGCCAGCAGTAAGACAGCTGGGGGGATGAACACTGAAGCTTTCTTT
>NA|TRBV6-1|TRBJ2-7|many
CASSGGGLSSYEQYF
TGTGCCAGCAGTGGGGGTGGGTTAAGCTCCTACGAGCAGTACTTC
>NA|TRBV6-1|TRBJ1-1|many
CASGPGLVGRTEAFF
TGTGCCAGCGGACCCGGGCTGGTAGGGCGCACTGAAGCTTTCTTT
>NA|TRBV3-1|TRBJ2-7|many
CASSQGAARGEQYF
TGTGCCAGCAGCCAAGGAGCGGCTAGAGGGGAGCAGTACTTC
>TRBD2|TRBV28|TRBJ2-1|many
CASSVGTSAEGEQFF
TGTGCCAGCAGTGTCGGGACTAGCGCAGAGGGTGAGCAGTTCTTC
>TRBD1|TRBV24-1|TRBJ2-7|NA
CATSGLPFSRGQRPYEQYF
TGTGCCACCAGTGGTTTGCCCTTTAGCAGGGGACAGCGGCCCTACGAGCAGTACTTC
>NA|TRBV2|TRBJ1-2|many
CASSEIDGRRGGYTF
TGTGCCAGCAGTGAAATTGATGGCCGGAGAGGGGGCTACACCTTC
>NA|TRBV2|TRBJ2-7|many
CASWRGMAYEQYF
TGTGCCAGCTGGCGGGGAATGGCCTACGAGCAGTACTTC
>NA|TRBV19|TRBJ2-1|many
CASASRGGAGYNEQFF
TGTGCCAGCGCCTCACGGGGCGGCGCGGGTTACAATGAGCAGTTCTTC